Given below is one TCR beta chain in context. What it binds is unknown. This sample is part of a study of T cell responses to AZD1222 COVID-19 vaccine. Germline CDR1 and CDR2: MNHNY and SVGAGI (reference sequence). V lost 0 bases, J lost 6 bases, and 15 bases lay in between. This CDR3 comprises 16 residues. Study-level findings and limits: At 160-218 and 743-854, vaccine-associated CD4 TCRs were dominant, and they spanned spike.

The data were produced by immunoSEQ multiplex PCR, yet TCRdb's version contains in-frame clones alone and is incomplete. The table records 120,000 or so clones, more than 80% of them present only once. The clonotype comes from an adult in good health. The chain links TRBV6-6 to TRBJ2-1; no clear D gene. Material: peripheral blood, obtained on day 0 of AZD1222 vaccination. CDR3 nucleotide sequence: TGTGCCAGCAGTTACTCGAGCAGGCGTAGTACCAATGAGCAGTTCTTC. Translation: CASSYSSRRSTNEQFF.